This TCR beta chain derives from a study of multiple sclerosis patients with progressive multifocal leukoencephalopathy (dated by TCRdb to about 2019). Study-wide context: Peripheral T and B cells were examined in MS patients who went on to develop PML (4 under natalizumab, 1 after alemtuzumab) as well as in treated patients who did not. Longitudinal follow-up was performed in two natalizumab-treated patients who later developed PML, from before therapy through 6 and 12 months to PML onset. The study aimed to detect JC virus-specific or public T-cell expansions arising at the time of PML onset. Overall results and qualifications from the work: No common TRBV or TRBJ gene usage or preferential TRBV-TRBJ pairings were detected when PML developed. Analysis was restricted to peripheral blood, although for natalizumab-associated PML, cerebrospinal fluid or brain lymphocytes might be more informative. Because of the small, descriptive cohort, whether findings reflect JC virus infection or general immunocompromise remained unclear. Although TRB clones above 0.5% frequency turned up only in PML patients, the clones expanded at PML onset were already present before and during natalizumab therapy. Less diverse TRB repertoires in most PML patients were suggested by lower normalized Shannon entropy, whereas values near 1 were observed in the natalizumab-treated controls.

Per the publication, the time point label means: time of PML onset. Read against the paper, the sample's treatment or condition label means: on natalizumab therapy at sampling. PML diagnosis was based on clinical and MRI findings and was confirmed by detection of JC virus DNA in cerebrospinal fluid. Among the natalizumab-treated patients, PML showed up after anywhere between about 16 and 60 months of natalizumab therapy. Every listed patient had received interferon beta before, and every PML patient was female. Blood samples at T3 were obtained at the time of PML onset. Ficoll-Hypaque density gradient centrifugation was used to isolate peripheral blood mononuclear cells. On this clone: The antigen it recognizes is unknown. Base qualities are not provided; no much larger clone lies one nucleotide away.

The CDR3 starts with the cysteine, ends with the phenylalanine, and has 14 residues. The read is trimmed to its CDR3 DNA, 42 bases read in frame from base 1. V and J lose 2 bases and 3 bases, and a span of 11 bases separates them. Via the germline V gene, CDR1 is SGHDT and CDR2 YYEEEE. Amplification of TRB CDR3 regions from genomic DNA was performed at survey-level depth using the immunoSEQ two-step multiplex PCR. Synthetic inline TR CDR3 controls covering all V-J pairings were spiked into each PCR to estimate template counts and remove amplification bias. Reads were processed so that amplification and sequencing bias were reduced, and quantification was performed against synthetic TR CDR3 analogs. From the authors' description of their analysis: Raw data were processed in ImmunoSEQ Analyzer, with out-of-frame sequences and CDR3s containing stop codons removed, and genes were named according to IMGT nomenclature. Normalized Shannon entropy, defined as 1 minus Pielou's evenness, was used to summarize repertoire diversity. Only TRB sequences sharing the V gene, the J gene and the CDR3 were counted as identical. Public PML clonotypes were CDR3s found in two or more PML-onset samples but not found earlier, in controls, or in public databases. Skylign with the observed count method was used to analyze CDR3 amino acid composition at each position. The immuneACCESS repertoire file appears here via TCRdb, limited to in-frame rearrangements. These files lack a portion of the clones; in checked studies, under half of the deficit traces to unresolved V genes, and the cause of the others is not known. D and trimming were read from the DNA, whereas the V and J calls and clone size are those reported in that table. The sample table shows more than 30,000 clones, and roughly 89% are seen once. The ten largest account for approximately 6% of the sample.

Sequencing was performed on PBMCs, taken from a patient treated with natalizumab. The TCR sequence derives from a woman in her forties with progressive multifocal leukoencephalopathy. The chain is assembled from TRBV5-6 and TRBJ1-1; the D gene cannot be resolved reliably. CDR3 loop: CASSLEDQDTEAFF. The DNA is TGTGCCAGCAGCTTAGAGGACCAGGACACTGAAGCTTTCTTT.